These 32 T cell receptor beta chains were all obtained from the same sample, sequenced in a study of T cells in Graves' hyperthyroidism and ophthalmopathy. From RNA transcripts, TCR beta CDR3 regions were amplified. The TCR CDR3 was amplified in a first-round RT-PCR using the HTBI primer set. TCRdb itself ran the multiplex PCR reads through MiXCR, one entry per CDR3 protein. The sample has about 98,000 distinct CDR3 sequences; roughly 39% are singletons. The sample was peripheral blood or thyroid tissue (not recorded which). These receptors were taken from a woman in her 30s with Graves' hyperthyroidism.

This clonotype came up a few times. J is TRBJ1-1 and V is TRBV28; TRBD1 is a possible D gene (6 bases). Between the trimmed V and J ends, which lost 7 bases and 4 bases, there was a span of 10 bases. In germline, CDR1 is MDHEN, CDR2 SYDVKM. The CDR3 sequence is 12 residues long. The CDR3 spells CASTTGFTEAFF. CDR3 sequence (DNA): TGTGCCAGCACAACAGGGTTCACTGAAGCTTTCTTT.

Comment on this clonotype: This could be a read error, since a much larger clone is one nucleotide away. The final CDR3 position lacks the conserved phenylalanine or tryptophan, pointing to a likely read error. The chain is built from TRBV6-1 and TRBJ1-3; no clear D. V was trimmed by 6 bases and J by 4 bases, leaving 19 bases between them. The CDR3 is 16 amino acids. Per the germline V gene, CDR1 is MNHNS and CDR2 is SASEGT. The CDR3 DNA reads as TGTGCCAGCAGCCACCCGGGTGAAGCGCGGGGAAACACCATATATTCT. This encodes CASSHPGEARGNTIYS.

As to this clonotype: A junction end diverges from the germline sequence, so it may reflect a read error. The rearrangement uses TRBV6-5 and TRBJ2-7; TRBD1 agrees at 8 bases. The CDR3 has 15 amino acids. Germline V gene data show CDR1 as MNHEY and CDR2 as SVGAGI. CDR3 residues: CVSIPAGGRHYEQYF. The CDR3 nucleotides are TGTGTCAGCATTCCCGCAGGGGGCAGACACTACGAGCAGTACTTC.

The chain uses TRBV2 and TRBJ2-2; no definite D call. V lost 5 bases to trimming and J lost 8 bases, with 6 bases between them. The CDR3 spans 11 residues. CDR1 is SNHLY, CDR2 FYNNEI, per germline. CDR3 DNA: TGTGCCAGCAGTTCAACAGGGGAGCTGTTTTTT. This sequence encodes CASSSTGELFF.

Points on this clonotype: No conserved phenylalanine or tryptophan ends this CDR3, so it is likely a read error. This chain links TRBV7-3 with TRBJ1-2, with D uncertain. Looked up from germline, CDR1 is SGHTA and CDR2 is FQGTGA. The CDR3 is made up of 13 amino acids. Trimming took 6 bases from V and 2 from J, leaving 10 bases between them. The CDR3 DNA reads TGTGCCAGCAGTTTAGGCCAGAACTATGGCTACACCCTC. As protein: CASSLGQNYGYTL.

This clonotype came up many times. This chain links TRBV2 with TRBJ1-4, with TRBD1 matching 7 bases. V shed 6 bases and J 3 bases; nucleotides not matched to a gene: 7. The CDR3 sequence is 15 residues long. The germline V gene has CDR1 SNHLY and CDR2 FYNNEI. In DNA form, the CDR3 reads TGTGCCAGCAGGACAGGGTGGTTCCCTAATGAAAAACTGTTTTTT. This translates into CASRTGWFPNEKLFF.

This clonotype was observed at least ten times. The rearrangement uses TRBV5-1 and TRBJ1-3; tentative D call: TRBD1 (6 bases). The CDR3 has 16 residues. Trimming cost V 0 bases and J 0 bases, with 10 bases left between them. Germline loops: CDR1 SGHRS, CDR2 YFSETQ. The CDR3 sequence is CASSLARGYSGNTIYF. The CDR3 coding sequence is TGCGCCAGCAGCTTGGCCAGGGGCTACTCTGGAAACACCATATATTTT.

This clonotype was found once. This chain connects TRBV7-2 to TRBJ2-3, with TRBD1 matching 8 bases. This CDR3 has 17 residues. V lost 2 bases to trimming and J lost 1 base; unmatched junction nucleotides: 8. CDR1 is SGHTA and CDR2 is FQGNSA in the germline V gene. The chain's CDR3 is CASSLTGGRLGTDTQYF. The CDR3 nucleotides read TGTGCCAGCAGCTTAACAGGGGGTAGACTCGGCACAGATACGCAGTATTTT.

In its sample, this clonotype was seen many times. This sequence joins TRBV28 and TRBJ2-5, with D maybe TRBD1 (5 bases). The V gene's germline CDR1 is MDHEN and CDR2 SYDVKM. The V end was cut by 7 bases, the J end by 1 base, with 10 bases between. This CDR3 is 13 amino acids long. CDR3 bases: TGTGCCAGCACAAGACAGAGCCAAGAGACCCAGTACTTC. It translates to CASTRQSQETQYF.

This clonotype was seen at least ten times. The chain uses TRBV6-1 and TRBJ1-5; weak D call: TRBD1 (6 bases). The V end lost 2 bases, the J end lost 3 bases, and 11 bases lay between the germline ends. CDR1 and CDR2 from the germline V gene are MNHNS and SASEGT. The CDR3 is 15 amino acids. CDR3 sequence reads: CASSESGAYNQPQHF. CDR3 DNA sequence: TGTGCCAGCAGTGAATCGGGGGCTTACAATCAGCCCCAGCATTTT.

This clonotype was recorded at least ten times. At one end the junction does not follow the germline gene, possibly because of a read error. The chain is built from TRBV25-1 and TRBJ2-2, with D maybe TRBD2 (6 bases). Germline V CDR1 and CDR2: MGHDK, SYGVNS. This CDR3 region has 17 residues. CDR3 coding DNA: TGTGCCAGCAGTGACGGTTATGGAACAGTTCACACCGGGGGGCTGTTTTTT. It codes for CASSDGYGTVHTGGLFF.

This clonotype has a count of ten or more. The CDR3 protein is CASIKNTEAFF. CDR3 DNA: TGTGCCAGCATCAAGAACACTGAAGCTTTCTTT. The V call is TRBV12-3 or TRBV12-4, the J call TRBJ1-1; D call uncertain. The V end lost 7 bases, the J end lost 1 base, and 4 bases lay between the germline ends. The CDR3 is made up of 11 amino acids.

In this sample, this clonotype turned up once. The gene calls are TRBV10-3 and TRBJ2-7; TRBD2 aligns across 7 bases. V trimming: 2 bases; J trimming: 6 bases; junction bases outside the gene matches: 4. The germline V gene has CDR1 ENHRY and CDR2 SYGVKD. The length of the CDR3 is 13 residues. The CDR3 DNA is TGTGCCATCAGTGAGGGACTAGACGTCGAGCAGTACTTC. Residues: CAISEGLDVEQYF.

This clonotype has just one count. A much bigger clone sits one base away, suggesting this may be a read error. The chain carries TRBV7-2 and TRBJ1-5; a possible D gene is TRBD1 (5 bases). Germline V gene data show CDR1 as SGHTA and CDR2 as FQGNSA. V was trimmed by 5 bases and J by 2 bases, leaving 16 bases between them. The CDR3 totals 16 residues. CDR3: CASSQGTLGGNQPQHF. The CDR3 coding sequence is TGTGCCAGCAGCCAAGGGACCCTCGGAGGCAATCAGCCCCAGCATTTT.

This clonotype was found many times. This chain links TRBV12-3 or TRBV12-4 with TRBJ1-4; D perhaps matches TRBD1 (6 bases). Between the trimmed V and J ends, which lost 5 bases and 8 bases, there was a span of 18 bases. The CDR3 is 15 residues long. The CDR3 DNA is TGTGCCAGCAGTCCTCCGGGGGGCGAGGAGGAAAAACTGTTTTTT. Its translation is CASSPPGGEEEKLFF.

The V and J genes are TRBV7-9 and TRBJ2-5; tentative D call: TRBD2 (5 bases). In germline, CDR1 is SEHNR, CDR2 FQNEAQ (reference sequence). The CDR3 loop spans 13 amino acids. Trimming cost V 5 bases and J 2 bases, with 9 bases left between them. CDR3 sequence (DNA): TGTGCCAGCAGCCGACCGGGACAAGAGACCCAGTACTTC. It specifies CASSRPGQETQYF. The entire variable domain, with the rest obtained from reference TRBV7-9 and TRBJ2-5, is as follows: DTGVSQNPRHKITKRGQNVTFRCDPISEHNRLYWYRQTLGQGPEFLTYFQNEAQLEKSRLLSDRFSAERPKGSFSTLEIQRTEQGDSAMYLCASSRPGQETQYFGPGTRLLVL.

This clonotype was picked up many times. V and J are TRBV28 and TRBJ2-5, with TRBD2 identical over 8 bases. Germline CDR1 reads MDHEN; CDR2 reads SYDVKM. V lost 3 bases and J lost 4; bases outside the gene matches: 7. The CDR3 sequence is 15 residues long. CDR3 residues: CASSFLGGVGETQYF. As DNA, the CDR3 is TGTGCCAGCAGTTTTCTCGGGGGGGTAGGAGAGACCCAGTACTTC.

V is TRBV30 and J is TRBJ1-6; 7 positions agree with TRBD1. Germline V gives CDR1 GTSNPN, CDR2 SVGIG (reference sequence). CDR3 length: 15 residues. The trim removed 3 bases at V and 10 bases at J, leaving 12 bases unmatched. CDR3 in DNA: TGTGCCTGGAGGGACAGAGGGGGCTTTTACTCACCCCTCCACTTT. This translates into CAWRDRGGFYSPLHF.

In nucleotides, the CDR3 is TGTGCCACCAGTGCCGACAGGAGGTCCTATGGCTACACCTTC. This gives the protein CATSADRRSYGYTF. The chain joins TRBV24-1 to TRBJ1-2; D is possibly TRBD1 (6 bases). V lost 5 bases and J 4 bases, leaving 13 bases between the germline ends. The CDR3 loop spans 14 amino acids. Germline V gene lookup returns CDR1 KGHDR and CDR2 SFDVKD.

The rearrangement links TRBV7-6 to TRBJ2-5, with D perhaps assigned TRBD1 or TRBD2 (5 bases each). CDR3 length: 16 amino acids. With 3 bases removed from V and 1 base from J, the gap between germline ends came to 15 bases. Germline CDR1 is SGHVS and CDR2 is FNYEAQ. The CDR3 region is CASSFLIPGTQETQYF. CDR3 DNA: TGTGCCAGCAGCTTTCTGATCCCCGGGACCCAAGAGACCCAGTACTTC.

This clonotype was found many times. The rearrangement uses TRBV3-1 and TRBJ1-4, with D perhaps TRBD1 (5 bases). Trimming removed 0 bases from V and 0 bases from J, with 11 bases in between. Germline assignment: CDR1 LGHDT and CDR2 YNNKEL (reference sequence). The length of the CDR3 is 17 residues. CDR3 loop: CASSQERDSATNEKLFF. The CDR3 DNA sequence: TGTGCCAGCAGCCAAGAGCGAGACAGCGCAACTAATGAAAAACTGTTTTTT.

With regard to this clonotype: At one boundary the junction diverges from the germline segment, which might be a read error. This rearrangement joins TRBV9 to TRBJ1-1, with D possibly matching TRBD1 (5 bases). Per germline, CDR1 SGDLS and CDR2 YYNGEE. There are 13 residues in the CDR3. The CDR3 DNA is TGTGCCAGCAGCGTAGGGGGGTACACTGAAGCTTTCTTC. Translation: CASSVGGYTEAFF.

This clonotype was recorded many times. This rearrangement joins TRBV9 to TRBJ1-6; no firm D call. Germline CDR1 SGDLS, CDR2 YYNGEE. The V gene lost 3 bases and the J gene lost 4 bases, with 11 bases spanning the gap. This CDR3 has 15 amino acids. The CDR3 reads CASSAGGGYNSPLHF. CDR3 sequence (DNA): TGTGCCAGCAGCGCCGGAGGCGGTTATAATTCACCCCTCCACTTT.

This clonotype appeared many times. The chain combines TRBV28 with TRBJ2-5; D is uncertain. The CDR3 totals 14 residues. The ends were cut back, 5 bases at V and 4 bases at J, with 14 bases in the middle. CDR1 and CDR2 (germline): MDHEN, SYDVKM. The CDR3 loop is CASSPTDAIETQYF. The CDR3 DNA is TGTGCCAGCAGTCCCACGGACGCTATAGAGACCCAGTACTTC. Full variable domain (rest looked up from reference TRBV28 and TRBJ2-5): DVKVTQSSRYLVKRTGEKVFLECVQDMDHENMFWYRQDPGLGLRLIYFSYDVKMKEKGDIPEGYSVSREKKERFSLILESASTNQTSMYLCASSPTDAIETQYFGPGTRLLVL.

The V and J genes are TRBV2 and TRBJ2-5; maybe TRBD2 (6 bases). This CDR3 has 15 residues. Trimming pared 4 bases from V and 5 bases from J, leaving 17 bases between. Germline CDR1 reads SNHLY; CDR2 reads FYNNEI. Here the CDR3 DNA reads TGTGCCAGCAGTGTGGGCGGGATGGCGGGCGAGACCCAGTACTTC. This translates into CASSVGGMAGETQYF.

V usage is TRBV28 and J usage is TRBJ2-3; TRBD1 matches at 8 bases. Germline assignment: CDR1 MDHEN and CDR2 SYDVKM. The junction had 10 bases not matched to a gene; V was cut back by 6 bases and J by 5 bases. The CDR3 runs 15 residues. The CDR3 nucleotides are TGTGCCAGCAGCGCTAGGGACAGGCTGGGAGATACGCAGTATTTT. This encodes CASSARDRLGDTQYF.

The rearrangement joins TRBV6-6 to TRBJ2-6; 9 bases are a match to TRBD1. CDR1 MNHNY and CDR2 SVGAGI come from the germline V gene (reference sequence). V lost 10 bases to trimming and J lost 3 bases; unmatched junction nucleotides: 13. The CDR3 is 17 amino acids. CDR3 region: CATYSTQGAIGANVLTF. CDR3 bases: TGTGCCACTTACTCCACACAGGGGGCTATTGGGGCCAACGTCCTGACTTTC.

In regard to this clonotype: A much larger clone lies one base from this, so it may be a read error. The V call is TRBV5-1, the J call TRBJ2-5; TRBD2 is a possible D gene (6 bases). The CDR3 has 16 amino acids. Germline V gene data show CDR1 as SGHRS and CDR2 as YFSETQ. CDR3 coding DNA: TGCGCCAGCAGCTTGGCTGGAGGGTTTTCCCAAGGGACCCAGTACTTC. Protein: CASSLAGGFSQGTQYF.

The chain joins TRBV10-3 to TRBJ2-7; tentatively, D is TRBD1 (5 bases). The CDR3 has 12 residues. The germline V gene encodes CDR1 ENHRY and CDR2 SYGVKD. V lost 6 bases and J lost 2, with 8 bases in between. The CDR3 reads CAISQGAYEQYF. The CDR3 coding sequence is TGTGCCATCAGCCAGGGTGCCTACGAGCAGTACTTC.

This clonotype was recorded many times. One junction end disagrees with the germline gene, perhaps due to a read error. V is TRBV10-3 and J is TRBJ2-6; a possible D gene is TRBD1 (5 bases). Germline-derived CDR1 and CDR2 are ENHRY and SYGVKD. The CDR3 covers 18 residues. The CDR3 coding sequence is TGTGCCATCAGTGGACCCCAGGGCGTTTCCTCTGGGGCCAACGTCCCGACTTTC. Its translation: CAISGPQGVSSGANVPTF.

This clonotype was picked up many times. The V gene is TRBV24-1, the J gene TRBJ2-5; D is possibly TRBD1 (5 bases). Trimming cost V 9 bases and J 5 bases, with 12 bases left between them. The CDR3 consists of 12 residues. The V gene's germline CDR1 is KGHDR and CDR2 SFDVKD. The CDR3 DNA sequence: TGTGCCACCGGGGCGGCGGAGGAGACCCAGTACTTC. It specifies CATGAAEETQYF.

The chain links TRBV11-2 to TRBJ2-7; the match to TRBD1 covers 8 bases. The last part of the DNA fits TRBJ2-5 better; the J call may be wrong. This CDR3 has 13 residues. The germline V gene has CDR1 SGHAT and CDR2 FQNNGV. The CDR3 DNA reads as TGTGCCAGCAGCGCCGGACAGGGAGAGACCCAGTACTTC. Translating gives CASSAGQGETQYF.